This T cell receptor beta chain was identified in a study of regulatory T cells in long-lasting Graves disease. Regarding time point: persistent/refractory GD, antithyroid drugs over 5 years with positive TRAb. PBMCs were the source of the RNA used for TCR sequencing. As for this clonotype: What it binds is not known.

Deletions cut 0 bases from V and 1 base from J, with 10 bases between. The V gene's germline CDR1 is GTSNPN and CDR2 SVGIG (reference sequence). This CDR3 comprises 15 residues. Sequencing libraries for TCR beta were prepared with iRepertoire HTBI primers and Arm-PCR of CDR3 regions. TCRdb analysed the multiplex PCR reads with MiXCR anew, one entry per CDR3 protein. The data contain about 660,000 distinct CDR3 sequences, around 30% of them seen just once; the ten biggest clones take up about 40%. Broader study findings: Persistent Graves' patients had lower TCR diversity than newly diagnosed ones.

This TCR was sampled from a female donor with Graves disease. The sample consisted of peripheral blood mononuclear cells (PBMCs), taken when the disease was refractory, from a patient treated with antithyroid drugs. The chain recombines TRBV30 with TRBJ1-3; D is unclear. The CDR3 is CAWSVGGSSGNTIYF. The DNA of the CDR3 is TGTGCCTGGAGTGTGGGCGGATCTTCTGGAAACACCATATATTTT.